A single sample gave rise to the 32 T cell receptor beta chains below, sequenced in a study of PD-L1 blockade in urothelial cancer. Documented time point: pretreatment peripheral blood. Sequencing was performed with immunoSEQ multiplex PCR; in TCRdb, only in-frame clones are kept and a portion is missing. The table includes tens of thousands of clones, around 86% detected once. Sequenced here: PBMCs, sampled around atezolizumab (anti-PD-L1) treatment. The origin of the receptors is a man between 50 and 59 years old with urothelial cancer.

This chain joins TRBV6-1 and TRBJ1-6, with D unclear. Trimming stripped 2 bases from V and 13 bases from J, with 12 bases between. CDR3 size: 13 residues. The germline V gene has CDR1 MNHNS and CDR2 SASEGT. CDR3 residues: CASSEFRNSPLHF. CDR3 bases: TGTGCCAGCAGTGAATTCAGGAACTCCCCCCTCCACTTT.

This chain uses TRBV7-8 with TRBJ1-1; possibly TRBD1 for D (6 bases). V lost 5 bases and J 1 base, leaving 14 bases between the germline ends. This CDR3 is built from 15 residues. Germline CDR1 SGHVS, CDR2 FQNEAQ. CDR3 bases: TGTGCCAGCAGCCCCCGACAGGCTGGGAACACTGAAGCTTTCTTT. It translates to CASSPRQAGNTEAFF. Combining the CDR3 with reference TRBV7-8 and TRBJ1-1 gives the whole variable domain GAGVSQSPRYKVAKRGQDVALRCDPISGHVSLFWYQQALGQGPEFLTYFQNEAQLDKSGLPSDRFFAERPEGSVSTLKIQRTQQEDSAVYLCASSPRQAGNTEAFFGQGTRLTVV.

The chain has TRBV20-1 and TRBJ2-7; D is possibly TRBD2 (6 bases). This CDR3 comprises 10 residues. V lost 6 bases and J lost 6, with 9 bases in between. Per germline, CDR1 DFQATT and CDR2 SNEGSKA (reference sequence). The CDR3 region is CSAWGGEQYF. DNA of the CDR3: TGCAGTGCGTGGGGAGGCGAGCAGTACTTC.

The V call is TRBV9, the J call TRBJ2-4; 8 positions match TRBD2. V trimming: 1 base; J trimming: 6 bases; junction bases outside the gene matches: 3. This CDR3 comprises 14 residues. The V gene's germline CDR1 is SGDLS and CDR2 YYNGEE. Here the CDR3 reads CASSVSGRGNIQYF. The CDR3 coding sequence is TGTGCCAGCAGCGTAAGCGGGAGAGGAAACATTCAGTACTTC.

This clone was seen a handful of times. The CDR3 DNA is TGTGCCAGCTCACCTATCCACGGGGCTGAAGCTTTCTTT. Protein: CASSPIHGAEAFF. The V gene is TRBV18, the J gene TRBJ1-1; no clear D gene. Germline lookup yields CDR1 KGHSH and CDR2 LQKENI. CDR3 size: 13 residues. V lost 3 bases and J 6 bases, leaving 11 bases between the germline ends. The full variable domain, completed using reference TRBV18 and TRBJ1-1, is NAGVMQNPRHLVRRRGQEARLRCSPMKGHSHVYWYRQLPEEGLKFMVYLQKENIIDESGMPKERFSAEFPKEGPSILRIQQVVRGDSAAYFCASSPIHGAEAFFGQGTRLTVV.

V usage is TRBV4-1 and J usage is TRBJ2-2; D is uncertain. V lost 1 base, J lost 0 bases, and 6 bases lay in between. Germline values: CDR1 MGHRA, CDR2 YSYEKL. The CDR3 contains 15 residues. The CDR3 sequence is CASSQVDTNTGELFF. The CDR3 DNA reads TGCGCCAGCAGCCAAGTCGACACGAACACCGGGGAGCTGTTTTTT.

The chain uses TRBV18 and TRBJ1-1; tentatively, D is TRBD1 (5 bases). CDR1 and CDR2 (germline): KGHSH, LQKENI. This CDR3 has 14 amino acids. Trimming shortened V by 3 bases and J by 5 bases, and 13 bases separated the two germline ends. CDR3 amino acids: CASSPGGVGTEAFF. Written as DNA, the CDR3 is TGTGCCAGCTCACCCGGAGGGGTAGGGACTGAAGCTTTCTTT.

The chain is built from TRBV7-2 and TRBJ1-2; D gene uncertain. The CDR3 totals 12 residues. The V gene's germline CDR1 is SGHTA and CDR2 FQGNSA. V was trimmed by 4 bases and J by 3 bases, leaving 6 bases between them. The CDR3 is CASSYTDYGYTF. The CDR3 nucleotides are TGTGCCAGCAGCTATACAGACTATGGCTACACCTTC.

The chain links TRBV6-6 to TRBJ2-1; 7 bases are shared with TRBD2. Germline V gene lookup returns CDR1 MNHNY and CDR2 SVGAGI (reference sequence). The CDR3 is 14 amino acids. J was trimmed by 9 bases and V by 5 bases; bases with no gene match: 10. The chain's CDR3 is CASSLAGEVGEQFF. In DNA, the CDR3 is TGTGCCAGCAGTCTGGCGGGAGAGGTGGGTGAGCAGTTCTTC.

The chain joins TRBV9 to TRBJ1-1; TRBD1 aligns across 11 bases. Per germline, CDR1 SGDLS and CDR2 YYNGEE. J gave up 0 bases and V 3 bases, and 4 bases lay outside the gene matches. CDR3 length: 16 residues. The CDR3: CASSARTGGLNTEAFF. CDR3 sequence (DNA): TGTGCCAGCAGCGCCCGGACAGGGGGCTTGAACACTGAAGCTTTCTTT.

This clone was seen a few times. Here the CDR3 DNA reads TGTGCCAGTAGCCTCGGGGGGTTCCCTGAAGCTTTCTTT. Translated, it gives CASSLGGFPEAFF. The chain uses TRBV19 and TRBJ1-1; a possible D gene is TRBD1 (5 bases). This CDR3 has 13 amino acids. Germline values: CDR1 LNHDA, CDR2 SQIVND (reference sequence). Trimming stripped 6 bases from V and 6 bases from J, with 14 bases between. Full variable domain (remainder filled in from reference TRBV19 and TRBJ1-1): DGGITQSPKYLFRKEGQNVTLSCEQNLNHDAMYWYRQDPGQGLRLIYYSQIVNDFQKGDIAEGYSVSREKKESFPLTVTSAQKNPTAFYLCASSLGGFPEAFFGQGTRLTVV.

The V gene is TRBV11-2, the J gene TRBJ2-1; D perhaps matches TRBD2 (7 bases). Germline CDR1 SGHAT, CDR2 FQNNGV. This CDR3 has 14 amino acids. V dropped 2 bases and J dropped 7 bases, with 12 bases sitting between them. The DNA of the CDR3 is TGTGCCAGCAGCTTACTGGGGGGGCGAAATGAGCAGTTCTTC. Its protein is CASSLLGGRNEQFF. The full variable domain, with the rest looked up from reference TRBV11-2 and TRBJ2-1, is EAGVAQSPRYKIIEKRQSVAFWCNPISGHATLYWYQQILGQGPKLLIQFQNNGVVDDSQLPKDRFSAERLKGVDSTLKIQPAKLEDSAVYLCASSLLGGRNEQFFGPGTRLTVL.

This chain connects TRBV15 to TRBJ1-2; TRBD1 agrees at 8 bases. The CDR3 has 16 residues. Germline trimming cut 0 bases from V and 8 bases from J; bases unmatched to any gene: 11. Germline V gene sequence: CDR1 LNHNV, CDR2 YYDKDF (reference sequence). The CDR3: CATSREVTGALGGYTF. In nucleotides, the CDR3 is TGTGCCACCAGCAGAGAAGTGACAGGGGCTCTCGGGGGCTACACCTTC.

This clone was observed a few times. The gene calls are TRBV10-1 and TRBJ1-5; D unclear. The germline gives CDR1 WNHNN, CDR2 SYGVQD (reference sequence). V shed 4 bases and J shed 5 bases, with 6 bases lying between them. This CDR3 has 12 residues. CDR3 bases: TGCGCCAGCAGTGCGGGAGATCAGCCCCAGCATTTT. Translated, it gives CASSAGDQPQHF.

The V and J genes are TRBV5-1 and TRBJ2-1; TRBD2 is a possible D gene (6 bases). This CDR3 has 17 amino acids. The V end was cut by 5 bases, the J end by 0 bases, with 18 bases between. Germline assignment: CDR1 SGHRS and CDR2 YFSETQ. The CDR3 DNA reads as TGCGCCAGCAGGGGGATCGGGGGAAACCGCTCCTACAATGAGCAGTTCTTC. Protein product: CASRGIGGNRSYNEQFF.

The V gene is TRBV6-5, the J gene TRBJ2-5; 13 bases match TRBD2. Trimming took 6 bases from V and 4 from J; bases not matched to a gene: 5. The CDR3 runs 15 residues. Germline CDR1 reads MNHEY; CDR2 reads SVGAGI. The CDR3 loop is CASRPGLAGVETQYF. In DNA form, the CDR3 reads TGTGCCAGCAGGCCTGGACTAGCGGGAGTAGAGACCCAGTACTTC.

The V call is TRBV21-1, the J call TRBJ2-1; TRBD2 reflects the table's D call only, with no check against the DNA. TRBV21-1 is given as a pseudogene. The CDR3 loop spans 15 amino acids. CDR3 bases: TGTGCCAGCAGCAAAATTGGGTTAGTAGCCGGTGAGCAGTTCTTC. Translating gives CASSKIGLVAGEQFF.

J is TRBJ2-5 and V is TRBV5-1; 8 positions agree with TRBD2. This CDR3 has 14 amino acids. Germline loops: CDR1 SGHRS, CDR2 YFSETQ. The V gene end was trimmed by 4 bases and the J gene end by 3 bases; junction bases not matched to a gene: 5. In DNA, the CDR3 is TGCGCCAGCAGCCCAAATAGCGGGGAAGAGACCCAGTACTTC. This sequence encodes CASSPNSGEETQYF.

The chain joins TRBV9 to TRBJ2-5; 15 bases are shared with TRBD2. CDR3 length: 17 residues. Trimming removed 0 bases from V and 1 base from J; junction bases left unmatched: 1. CDR1 is SGDLS, CDR2 YYNGEE, per germline. The CDR3, as DNA: TGTGCCAGCAGCGTAGGGGGACTAGCGGGGGGCCAAGAGACCCAGTACTTC. Amino acids: CASSVGGLAGGQETQYF.

The V and J genes are TRBV11-1 and TRBJ2-6; no clear D. The CDR3 has 16 residues. Trimming shortened V by 5 bases and J by 1 base, and 12 bases separated the two germline ends. CDR1 is SGHAT and CDR2 is FQDESV in the germline V gene (reference sequence). CDR3 amino acids: CASSPPGWSGANVLTF. The CDR3, as DNA: TGTGCCAGCAGCCCCCCCGGGTGGTCTGGGGCCAACGTCCTGACTTTC.

V gene TRBV2 combines with J gene TRBJ1-2; weak D call: TRBD1 (5 bases). This CDR3 is built from 11 residues. V lost 7 bases to trimming and J lost 6 bases, with 9 bases between them. Germline V gene data show CDR1 as SNHLY and CDR2 as FYNNEI. The CDR3 coding sequence is TGTGCCAGCAATAGGGGCGATGGCTACACCTTC. Its protein is CASNRGDGYTF. Looking up the rest from reference TRBV2 and TRBJ1-2 gives the full variable domain: EPEVTQTPSHQVTQMGQEVILRCVPISNHLYFYWYRQILGQKVEFLVSFYNNEISEKSEIFDDQFSVERPDGSNFTLKIRSTKLEDSAMYFCASNRGDGYTFGSGTRLTVV.

The chain is built from TRBV27 and TRBJ1-6; no clear D. Trimming stripped 3 bases from V and 9 bases from J, with 15 bases between. CDR3 length equals 15 residues. Germline V CDR1 and CDR2: MNHEY, SMNVEV (reference sequence). CDR3: CASSFRLAGASPLHF. The CDR3 nucleotides read TGTGCCAGCAGTTTTCGGTTGGCTGGAGCTTCACCCCTCCACTTT.

The chain links TRBV2 to TRBJ2-7, with TRBD2 matching 9 bases. The V gene's germline CDR1 is SNHLY and CDR2 FYNNEI. The trim removed 3 bases at V and 1 base at J, leaving 10 bases unmatched. There are 17 residues in the CDR3. The CDR3 protein is CASSDGSGGTLSYEQYF. The CDR3 nucleotides read TGTGCCAGCAGTGATGGTAGCGGGGGAACCTTATCCTACGAGCAGTACTTC.

V is TRBV5-1 and J is TRBJ2-3; D is possibly TRBD1 (6 bases). Germline CDR1 SGHRS, CDR2 YFSETQ. The V and J ends lost 4 bases and 6 bases respectively, with 15 bases between them. The CDR3 has 14 residues. The DNA of the CDR3 is TGCGCCAGCAGCCAAGGGGGTGCCGCGGATACGCAGTATTTT. Protein product: CASSQGGAADTQYF.

This sequence joins TRBV5-1 and TRBJ2-3, with a possible D match to TRBD2 (6 bases). From germline, CDR1 is SGHRS and CDR2 YFSETQ. The ends were cut back, 8 bases at V and 4 bases at J, with 17 bases in the middle. The CDR3 length is 14 residues. DNA of the CDR3: TGCGCCAGTAGCCAAAATGCGGGGTCAGATACGCAGTATTTT. Translating it yields CASSQNAGSDTQYF.

The rearrangement uses TRBV7-2 and TRBJ2-2; D not resolved. Germline values: CDR1 SGHTA, CDR2 FQGNSA. The V and J ends lost 1 base and 6 bases respectively, with 6 bases between them. The CDR3 runs to 13 residues. The DNA for the CDR3 is TGTGCCAGCAGCTTAGGTCTTGCCGGGGAGCTGTTTTTT. Its translation is CASSLGLAGELFF.

The chain links TRBV7-2 to TRBJ2-3; 8 bases map to TRBD2. Germline trimming cut 2 bases from V and 6 bases from J; bases unmatched to any gene: 7. CDR1 is SGHTA, CDR2 FQGNSA, per germline. CDR3 size: 15 residues. The CDR3 DNA reads as TGTGCCAGCAGCTTATTCGGGGGGGGTACGGATACGCAGTATTTT. Protein: CASSLFGGGTDTQYF.

The V call is TRBV6-1, the J call TRBJ2-7, with D possibly TRBD2 on 5 matching bases. Looked up from germline, CDR1 is MNHNS and CDR2 is SASEGT. Deletions cut 3 bases from V and 6 bases from J, with 18 bases between. CDR3 length: 15 amino acids. The CDR3 region is CASSDSHSGGREQYF. In nucleotides, the CDR3 is TGTGCCAGCAGTGACTCGCACAGCGGAGGCCGCGAGCAGTACTTC.

The V and J genes are TRBV7-3 and TRBJ1-5; a possible D gene is TRBD1 (6 bases). This CDR3 is built from 13 residues. Germline lookup yields CDR1 SGHTA and CDR2 FQGTGA. Trimming took 6 bases from V and 3 from J, leaving 9 bases between them. The CDR3 loop is CASSSGVNQPQHF. CDR3 coding DNA: TGTGCCAGCAGTTCAGGGGTCAATCAGCCCCAGCATTTT.

The chain combines TRBV5-4 with TRBJ2-5; 12 nucleotides line up with TRBD2. The CDR3 loop spans 14 amino acids. Trimming cost V 4 bases and J 9 bases; bases outside gene matches: 7. Germline V CDR1 and CDR2: SGHNT, YYREEE (reference sequence). CDR3: CASSTGLAGGPQYF. The CDR3 DNA reads TGTGCCAGCAGCACGGGACTAGCGGGTGGCCCCCAGTACTTC.

Comment on this clone: One junction end does not reproduce the germline sequence, and a read error may be involved. The rearrangement links TRBV19 to TRBJ1-2; D unresolved. CDR3 length equals 14 residues. Germline-derived CDR1 and CDR2 are LNHDA and SQIVND (reference sequence). The CDR3 protein is CASHFDKLDRRVSF. For the CDR3, the DNA is TGTGCCAGTCACTTCGATAAACTAGACCGACGCGTCTCCTTC.

The chain uses TRBV27 and TRBJ2-4; 7 bases line up with TRBD1. V gave up 5 bases and J gave up 1 base; unmatched junction bases: 5. This CDR3 is 15 amino acids long. CDR1 and CDR2 from the germline V gene are MNHEY and SMNVEV (reference sequence). The DNA of the CDR3 is TGTGCCAGCAGTGTCGACAGGGTTGCCAAAAACATTCAGTACTTC. Its protein is CASSVDRVAKNIQYF.